A single sample is the source of the 5 T cell receptor beta chains below, sequenced in a study of cytomegalovirus exposure and HLA in healthy donors. A multiplex PCR was run with 60 Vbeta primers and 13 Jbeta primers. Generated by immunoSEQ multiplex PCR, the TCRdb table keeps only in-frame clones and is missing some. This sample has some 180,000 clones, with 76% found just once. Sequencing input: PBMCs. Every receptor here comes from a man in his late teens or twenties in good health and CMV-seronegative.

The CDR3 DNA reads as TGCGCCAGCATGCCTCAGACAGGGGATGAGCAGTTCTTC. Translated: CASMPQTGDEQFF. The V and J genes are TRBV5-1 and TRBJ2-1; 8 bases line up with TRBD1. This CDR3 contains 13 residues. V shed 6 bases and J 8 bases; nucleotides not matched to a gene: 7. Germline V gene sequence: CDR1 SGHRS, CDR2 YFSETQ.

The chain joins TRBV27 to TRBJ2-1, with TRBD2 matching 11 bases. Trimming removed 5 bases from V and 8 bases from J; junction bases left unmatched: 8. The CDR3 runs to 15 residues. Germline-derived CDR1 and CDR2 are MNHEY and SMNVEV (reference sequence). The CDR3 is CASSPIAGGQDEQFF. For the CDR3, the DNA is TGTGCCAGCAGTCCCATAGCGGGGGGGCAGGATGAGCAGTTCTTC.

The chain employs TRBV6-5 and TRBJ2-7; a possible D gene is TRBD1 (5 bases). CDR3 size: 13 residues. CDR1 and CDR2 (germline): MNHEY, SVGAGI. Deletions cut 6 bases from V and 3 bases from J, with 12 bases between. CDR3 nucleotide sequence: TGTGCCAGCAGCCAATCAGGGTTCTACGAGCAGTACTTC. Encoded protein: CASSQSGFYEQYF.

V and J are TRBV2 and TRBJ2-1; D perhaps matches TRBD2 (6 bases). The germline V gene has CDR1 SNHLY and CDR2 FYNNEI. This CDR3 region has 16 residues. Trimming shortened V by 7 bases and J by 3 bases, and 19 bases separated the two germline ends. The CDR3 DNA reads TGTGCCAGCAACGAAAGGGTTGCAGCGGGCTACAATGAGCAGTTCTTC. Translated, it gives CASNERVAAGYNEQFF.

This clone was counted a few times. The rearrangement links TRBV9 to TRBJ1-5; D not certain. Trimming left V 0 bases short and J 10 bases short, with 17 bases between. Germline V gene data show CDR1 as SGDLS and CDR2 as YYNGEE. CDR3 size: 15 residues. CDR3 sequence: CASSVESHAGSPQHF. The CDR3 bases are TGTGCCAGCAGCGTAGAAAGCCACGCCGGGTCCCCCCAGCATTTT.